This T cell receptor beta chain is drawn from a study of memory CD4+ T cells and cytomegalovirus serostatus (dated by TCRdb to about 2019). Notes on the research overall: A total of 35 or so healthy Belgian adults, of whom 9 were CMV seropositive and 24 were CMV seronegative, were included in the cohort. The study sequenced CD4+ memory TCRbeta repertoires of a Belgian cohort with known cytomegalovirus serostatus to replicate a published TCR-based CMV serostatus classifier. The investigation overall reported the following: Unlike the original study, which covered naive and memory CD4+ and CD8+ populations, the Belgian study sequenced only CD4+CD45RO+ memory cells. Among the 150 to 200 previously reported CMV-associated TCRbeta sequences, 60 to 70 showed up in the CD4+ memory repertoires, with each one found in between one and five individuals. For predicting CMV serostatus, the median bootstrapped AUC was approximately 0.95 using the original framework and 0.91 using a US-trained random forest. The results were interpreted as suggesting that the CMV-associated TCR signature is largely present in the CD4+ memory repertoire. The original-framework classifier achieved a median bootstrapped AUC of almost 0.97 with a 95% CI of 0.76-1.00 on the Belgian cohort.

Genomic DNA was extracted from sorted cells with the Quick-DNA Microprep Kit. Amplification of TCRbeta DNA was done with the immunoSEQ hsTCRbeta kit, following the protocol from the manufacturer. TCRbeta libraries were sequenced on an Illumina MiSeq instrument. The source study handled its data this way. After out-of-frame sequences were removed, 2,204,828 distinct TCRbeta sequences remained, averaging about 67,000 per individual. Each individual was scored according to the count of 164 previously reported CMV-associated TCRbeta sequences and the total productive distinct TCRbeta count. A beta-binomial model was reimplemented in Python, and scikit-learn random forests with default parameters were trained on US cohort data. Classifier performance on the Belgian cohort was reported as the median AUC with percentile confidence intervals calculated over 10,000 bootstrap iterations. TCRdb re-hosts the immuneACCESS table, in-frame sequences only. Its copies lack some clones; in the studies checked, an unresolved V gene accounts for under half of them, and the cause for the rest is not known. V, J and clone size derive from that table, while D and trimming were established from the DNA sequence. The table for this sample lists more than 45,000 clones; around 70% of them were counted only once. The ten largest clonotypes hold 1.2% of the sample.

Note on this clone: Its antigen has not been determined. Base qualities are not recorded, but no much larger clone differs from it by a single base.

A FACSAria II was used to sort memory CD4+ T cells, defined as single viable CD3+CD4+CD8-CD45RO+ cells. To determine CMV serostatus, a Roche Elecsys assay was used that detects serum IgG against CMV pp150, pp28, p38 and p52. Following thawing, total CD4+ T cells were enriched through positive selection using CD4 magnetic microbeads. The samples came from a different study that was designed specifically to examine the CD4+ T cell memory repertoire. Peripheral blood mononuclear cells were isolated and cryopreserved according to standard operating procedures, and serum was stored at -80 degrees C. Staining used CD3-PerCP (BW264/56), CD4-APC (RPA-T4), CD45RO-PE (UCHT1) and CD8-Pacific Orange (3B5) antibodies, with Sytox blue excluding non-viable cells. The CDR3, cysteine through phenylalanine, is 14 amino acids long. The kept DNA is CDR3 alone, 42 bases in frame from the first base. CDR1 SNHLY and CDR2 FYNNEI were looked up in the germline V gene. Relative to germline, V is 4 bases shorter and J is 4 bases shorter, with 13 bases between their ends.

This clonotype originated in an adult in good health and CMV-seropositive. Sequences were obtained from memory CD4+ T cells from blood. The rearranged chain carries TRBV2 and TRBJ1-1; no D segment can be confidently identified. The DNA is TGTGCCAGCAGTGTAGGACTGACGACCACTGAAGCTTTCTTT. Protein translation: CASSVGLTTTEAFF.